This T cell receptor (beta chain) came from a study of cytomegalovirus exposure and HLA in healthy donors. Primers for the PCR totalled 60 Vbeta and 13 Jbeta. Profiled with immunoSEQ multiplex PCR; TCRdb holds only in-frame clones, not every one. The table lists some 190,000 clones, around 76% of them singletons. Trimming stripped 4 bases from V and 2 bases from J, with 16 bases between. CDR3 size: 15 residues. Germline-derived CDR1 and CDR2 are SGHRS and YFSETQ. This chain connects TRBV5-1 to TRBJ2-7; D is possibly TRBD1 (6 bases). The sequence was collected from a middle-aged man in good health and CMV-seronegative. Sequenced input: PBMCs. DNA for the CDR3: TGCGCCAGCAGCCCGGAAGGACAGCGCACCTACGAGCAGTACTTC. It yields the protein CASSPEGQRTYEQYF.